Sequencing of this T cell receptor (beta chain) was carried out in a study of cytomegalovirus exposure and HLA in healthy donors. General study points: Accurate prediction of HLA-A and HLA-B alleles (for most subjects) was reportedly achieved from TCR beta sequences.

PCR employed 60 Vbeta and 13 Jbeta primers. Clones were read by immunoSEQ multiplex PCR, and TCRdb kept only the in-frame ones, dropping some. The repertoire holds some 150,000 clones, with around three quarters as singletons. The germline V gene encodes CDR1 SGDLS and CDR2 YYNGEE. V was clipped by 0 bases and J by 4 bases; unmatched bases: 12. The CDR3 runs to 18 residues. A remark on this clone: Antigen unknown.

Sequences were obtained from PBMCs. The TCR sequence derives from a woman aged 45-60 years in good health and CMV-seronegative. This sequence joins TRBV9 and TRBJ2-1; TRBD2 matches at 8 bases. The CDR3 here is CASSVGLQREFPYNEQFF. In nucleotides, the CDR3 is TGTGCCAGCAGCGTAGGTCTTCAGCGGGAGTTCCCTTACAATGAGCAGTTCTTC.